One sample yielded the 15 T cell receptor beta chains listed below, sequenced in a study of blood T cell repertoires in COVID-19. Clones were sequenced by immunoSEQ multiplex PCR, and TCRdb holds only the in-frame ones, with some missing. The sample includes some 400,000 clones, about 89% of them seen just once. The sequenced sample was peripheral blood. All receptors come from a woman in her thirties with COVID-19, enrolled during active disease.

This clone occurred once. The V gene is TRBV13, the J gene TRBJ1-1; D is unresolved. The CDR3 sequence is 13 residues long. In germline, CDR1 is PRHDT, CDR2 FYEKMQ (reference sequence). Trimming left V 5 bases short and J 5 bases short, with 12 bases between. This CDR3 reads CASSPPRGTEAFF. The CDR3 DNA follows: TGTGCCAGCAGCCCCCCCCGAGGGACTGAAGCTTTCTTT. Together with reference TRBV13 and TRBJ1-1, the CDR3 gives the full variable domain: AAGVIQSPRHLIKEKRETATLKCYPIPRHDTVYWYQQGPGQDPQFLISFYEKMQSDKGSIPDRFSAQQFSDYHSELNMSSLELGDSALYFCASSPPRGTEAFFGQGTRLTVV.

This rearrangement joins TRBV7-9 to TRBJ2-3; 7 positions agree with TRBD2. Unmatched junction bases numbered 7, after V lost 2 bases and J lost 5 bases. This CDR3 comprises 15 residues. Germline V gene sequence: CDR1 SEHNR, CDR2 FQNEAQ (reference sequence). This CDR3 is CASSLKTGGGDTQYF. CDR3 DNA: TGTGCCAGCAGCTTAAAAACGGGAGGTGGAGATACGCAGTATTTT.

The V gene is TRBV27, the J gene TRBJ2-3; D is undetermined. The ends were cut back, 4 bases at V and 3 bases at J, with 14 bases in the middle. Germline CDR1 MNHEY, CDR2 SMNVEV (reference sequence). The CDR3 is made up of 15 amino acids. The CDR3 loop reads CASSSLRHGTDTQYF. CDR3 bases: TGTGCCAGCAGTTCCCTCCGACATGGAACAGATACGCAGTATTTT.

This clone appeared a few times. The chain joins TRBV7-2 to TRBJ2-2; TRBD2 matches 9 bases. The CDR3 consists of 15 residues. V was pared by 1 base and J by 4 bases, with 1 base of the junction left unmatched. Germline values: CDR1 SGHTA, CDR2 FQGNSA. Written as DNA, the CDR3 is TGTGCCAGCAGCTTAGGACTAGCGGCCACCGGGGAGCTGTTTTTT. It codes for CASSLGLAATGELFF.

The CDR3 DNA reads as TGCAGCGTTGAGACAGAGCGCCAAGAGACCCAGTACTTC. It specifies CSVETERQETQYF. The genes are TRBV29-1 and TRBJ2-5, with TRBD1 as a possible D gene (5 bases). The V end lost 3 bases, the J end lost 1 base, and 9 bases lay between the germline ends. Germline values: CDR1 SQVTM, CDR2 ANQGSEA. CDR3 length: 13 amino acids.

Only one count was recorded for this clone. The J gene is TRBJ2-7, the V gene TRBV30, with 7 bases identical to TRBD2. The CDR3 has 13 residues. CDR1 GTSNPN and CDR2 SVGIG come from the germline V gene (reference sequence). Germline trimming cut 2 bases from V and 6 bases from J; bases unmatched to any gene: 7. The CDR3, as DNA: TGTGCCTGGAGTATCTTCAGGGAGGGCGAGCAGTACTTC. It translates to CAWSIFREGEQYF.

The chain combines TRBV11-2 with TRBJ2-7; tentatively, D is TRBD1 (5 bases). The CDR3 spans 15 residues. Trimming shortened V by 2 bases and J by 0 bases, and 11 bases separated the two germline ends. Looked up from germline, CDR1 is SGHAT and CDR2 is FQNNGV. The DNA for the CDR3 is TGTGCCAGCAGCTTATCCACAGGCTACTCCTACGAGCAGTACTTC. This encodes CASSLSTGYSYEQYF.

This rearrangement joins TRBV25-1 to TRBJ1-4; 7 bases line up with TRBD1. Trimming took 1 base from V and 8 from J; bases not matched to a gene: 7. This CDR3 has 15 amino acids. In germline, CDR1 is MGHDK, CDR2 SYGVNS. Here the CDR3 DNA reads TGTGCCAGCAGTGAATCGAACAGGGGAGGCGAAAAACTGTTTTTT. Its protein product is CASSESNRGGEKLFF.

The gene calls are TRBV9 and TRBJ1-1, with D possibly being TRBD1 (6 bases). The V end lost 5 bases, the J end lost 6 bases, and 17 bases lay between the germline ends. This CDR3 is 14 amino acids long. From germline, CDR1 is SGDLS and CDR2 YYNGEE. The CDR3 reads CASSAAGAIAEAFF. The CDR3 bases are TGTGCCAGCAGTGCAGCGGGGGCTATCGCTGAAGCTTTCTTT.

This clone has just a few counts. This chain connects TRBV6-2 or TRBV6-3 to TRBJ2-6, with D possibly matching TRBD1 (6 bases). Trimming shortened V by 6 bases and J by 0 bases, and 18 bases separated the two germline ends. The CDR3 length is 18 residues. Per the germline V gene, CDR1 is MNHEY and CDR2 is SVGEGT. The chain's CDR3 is CASSPEPGAISGANVLTF. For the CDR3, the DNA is TGTGCCAGCAGCCCTGAACCAGGGGCCATCTCTGGGGCCAACGTCCTGACTTTC.

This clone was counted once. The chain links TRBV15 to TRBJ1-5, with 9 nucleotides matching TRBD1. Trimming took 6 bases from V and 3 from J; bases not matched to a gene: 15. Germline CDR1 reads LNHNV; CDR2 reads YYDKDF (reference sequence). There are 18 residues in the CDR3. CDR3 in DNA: TGTGCCACCAGGGTACGGGACAGGGATTCAATTATCAATCAGCCCCAGCATTTT. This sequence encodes CATRVRDRDSIINQPQHF.

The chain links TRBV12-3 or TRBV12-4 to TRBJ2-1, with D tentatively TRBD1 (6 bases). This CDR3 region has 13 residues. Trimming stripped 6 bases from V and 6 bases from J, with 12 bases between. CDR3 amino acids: CASRKQGANEQFF. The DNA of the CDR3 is TGTGCCAGCAGAAAACAGGGAGCCAATGAGCAGTTCTTC.

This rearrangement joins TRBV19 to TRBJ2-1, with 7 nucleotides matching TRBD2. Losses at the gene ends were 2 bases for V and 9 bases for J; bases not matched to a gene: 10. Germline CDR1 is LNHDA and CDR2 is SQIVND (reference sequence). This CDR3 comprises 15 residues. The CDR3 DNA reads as TGTGCCAGTAGTATAAAAGCGGGAACGTATGGTGAGCAGTTCTTC. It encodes CASSIKAGTYGEQFF.

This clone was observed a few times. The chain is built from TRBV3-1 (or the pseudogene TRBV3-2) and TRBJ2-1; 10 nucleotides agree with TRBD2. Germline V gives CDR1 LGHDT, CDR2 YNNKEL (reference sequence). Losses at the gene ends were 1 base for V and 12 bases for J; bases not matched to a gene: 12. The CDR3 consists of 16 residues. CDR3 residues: CASSQGSGTSVRGQFF. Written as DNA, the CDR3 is TGTGCCAGCAGCCAAGGGTCCGGGACTAGCGTACGGGGGCAGTTCTTC.

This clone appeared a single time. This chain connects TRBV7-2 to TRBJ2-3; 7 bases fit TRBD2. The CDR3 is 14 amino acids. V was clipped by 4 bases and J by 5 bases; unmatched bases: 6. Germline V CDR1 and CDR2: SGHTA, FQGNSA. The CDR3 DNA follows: TGTGCCAGCAGCTCCTGGACTAGTGGAGATACGCAGTATTTT. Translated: CASSSWTSGDTQYF.